Reported below is one TCR beta chain. The antigen is undetermined. TCR analog templates of synthetic origin were spiked into each PCR. Profiled with immunoSEQ multiplex PCR; TCRdb holds only in-frame clones, not every one. The sample carries around 62,000 clones, more than 70% recorded once. These data originate in a study of PD-L1 blockade in urothelial cancer. For the study at large: Of some 29 patients, some 24 were males with bladder-origin urothelial cancer. The authors examined blood 3 weeks (second dose) and 6 weeks after treatment start.

General study points: In blood at 3 weeks, tumor-associated clones expanded more among patients with durable benefit.

CDR3 length: 16 residues. After removal of 5 bases from V and 5 bases from J, the junction contained 8 bases not matched to a gene. Germline values: CDR1 SGHTA, CDR2 FQGTGA. Time point denoted: peripheral blood 6 weeks after treatment start. The V gene is TRBV7-3, the J gene TRBJ2-3; 12 nucleotides align to TRBD2. This sequence was found in a man in his sixties with urothelial cancer. The input for sequencing was PBMCs, taken around atezolizumab (anti-PD-L1) treatment. The CDR3 bases are TGTGCCAGCAGCCCCCGGACTAGCGGGATTGGAGATACGCAGTATTTT. It codes for CASSPRTSGIGDTQYF.